Each of the 28 T cell receptor beta chains below was sequenced from the same sample in a study of blood T cell repertoires in COVID-19. The protocol was immunoSEQ multiplex PCR, while the TCRdb copy is restricted to in-frame clones and leaves out a portion. The table shows approximately 150,000 clones, with 88% occurring only once. Sequencing input: peripheral blood. Every receptor here comes from a man aged 50-59 years who had recovered from COVID-19.

V usage is TRBV7-9 and J usage is TRBJ1-3, with a tentative D call TRBD1 (6 bases). The CDR3 runs to 16 residues. Germline CDR1 and CDR2: SEHNR and FQNEAQ (reference sequence). Between the trimmed V and J ends, which lost 2 bases and 0 bases, there was a span of 11 bases. The chain's CDR3 is CASSLRDKISGNTIYF. CDR3 nucleotide sequence: TGTGCCAGCAGCTTACGGGACAAAATCTCTGGAAACACCATATATTTT.

This clone occurred once. The V gene is TRBV7-9, the J gene TRBJ2-3; 9 bases match TRBD2. The CDR3 totals 14 residues. Germline CDR1 and CDR2: SEHNR and FQNEAQ (reference sequence). The ends lost 5 bases at V and 10 bases at J; junction bases unmatched: 10. The CDR3 loop is CASSPPGSGGAQYF. Written as DNA, the CDR3 is TGTGCCAGCAGCCCCCCGGGTAGCGGGGGAGCGCAGTATTTT.

The J gene is TRBJ1-2, the V gene TRBV6-6, with D unclear. Trimming took off 6 bases at V and 3 bases at J, with 5 bases between the two ends. This CDR3 region has 11 residues. Germline assignment: CDR1 MNHNY and CDR2 SVGAGI (reference sequence). CDR3 in amino acids: CASSRDYGYTF. DNA for the CDR3: TGTGCCAGCAGCCGTGACTATGGCTACACCTTC.

The chain employs TRBV10-3 and TRBJ2-1; the D gene is possibly TRBD1 (6 bases). CDR3 length equals 15 residues. Germline V gene data show CDR1 as ENHRY and CDR2 as SYGVKD. V lost 4 bases and J 6 bases, leaving 16 bases between the germline ends. CDR3 sequence (DNA): TGTGCCATCAGTGGGGGGCGTGTTAAATCCAATGAGCAGTTCTTC. It yields the protein CAISGGRVKSNEQFF.

The J gene is TRBJ2-7, the V gene TRBV4-1, with 14 bases lining up with TRBD2. V lost 4 bases, J lost 5 bases, and 4 bases stayed unmatched. Per the germline V gene, CDR1 is MGHRA and CDR2 is YSYEKL. This CDR3 spans 15 amino acids. CDR3 in amino acids: CASSPTSGGAHEQYF. The DNA for the CDR3 is TGCGCCAGCAGCCCGACTAGCGGGGGGGCCCACGAGCAGTACTTC.

The chain is built from TRBV29-1 and TRBJ2-7, with 7 bases identical to TRBD1. Germline-derived CDR1 and CDR2 are SQVTM and ANQGSEA. J was trimmed by 2 bases and V by 7 bases; bases with no gene match: 11. The CDR3 extends over 14 amino acids. CDR3 DNA sequence: TGCAGCGCGAGGGGGCGAATTGTACCCTACGAGCAGTACTTC. As protein: CSARGRIVPYEQYF.

The chain links TRBV11-1 to TRBJ2-3; 14 bases line up with TRBD2. This CDR3 is 16 amino acids long. Germline V gene sequence: CDR1 SGHAT, CDR2 FQDESV (reference sequence). V shed 3 bases and J 2 bases; nucleotides not matched to a gene: 1. The CDR3 nucleotides read TGTGCCAGCAGCTTGGGACTAGCGGGAGCCACAGATACGCAGTATTTT. This encodes CASSLGLAGATDTQYF. The entire variable domain, with the rest obtained from reference TRBV11-1 and TRBJ2-3, is as follows: EAEVAQSPRYKITEKSQAVAFWCDPISGHATLYWYRQILGQGPELLVQFQDESVVDDSQLPKDRFSAERLKGVDSTLKIQPAELGDSAMYLCASSLGLAGATDTQYFGPGTRLTVL.

This clone was counted only a few times. V is TRBV28 and J is TRBJ1-6, with D hard to call. The V end lost 11 bases, the J end lost 0 bases, and 8 bases lay between the germline ends. Germline V gene sequence: CDR1 MDHEN, CDR2 SYDVKM. CDR3 size: 13 residues. DNA of the CDR3: TGTGCCCATAGGAGCTCCTATAATTCACCCCTCCACTTT. Amino acid sequence: CAHRSSYNSPLHF.

This chain uses TRBV7-8 with TRBJ2-7, with D perhaps matching TRBD2 (5 bases). With 7 bases removed from V and 3 bases from J, the gap between germline ends came to 16 bases. This CDR3 region has 14 residues. Germline V gives CDR1 SGHVS, CDR2 FQNEAQ. CDR3 bases: TGTGCCAGCATTAGAGACGGGGTAGGCTACGAGCAGTACTTC. Translation gives CASIRDGVGYEQYF.

This clone has only one observation. The chain joins TRBV6-5 to TRBJ1-1; no reliable D call. The V gene's germline CDR1 is MNHEY and CDR2 SVGAGI. This CDR3 has 12 amino acids. The V gene lost 7 bases and the J gene lost 1 base, with 7 bases spanning the gap. The CDR3 loop is CASKAGNTEAFF. In nucleotides, the CDR3 is TGTGCCAGCAAGGCGGGGAACACTGAAGCTTTCTTT.

This clone was counted a single time. The V call is TRBV5-1, the J call TRBJ1-3; possibly TRBD1 for D (5 bases). The CDR3 sequence is 13 residues long. The germline CDR1 and CDR2 sequences are SGHRS and YFSETQ. V gave up 5 bases and J gave up 8 bases, with 14 bases separating them. The CDR3 sequence is CASSRGEGDTIYF. The CDR3 DNA sequence: TGCGCCAGCAGTCGAGGGGAGGGAGACACCATATATTTT. Combining the CDR3 with reference TRBV5-1 and TRBJ1-3 gives the whole variable domain KAGVTQTPRYLIKTRGQQVTLSCSPISGHRSVSWYQQTPGQGLQFLFEYFSETQRNKGNFPGRFSGRQFSNSRSEMNVSTLELGDSALYLCASSRGEGDTIYFGEGSWLTVV.

The chain is built from TRBV7-2 and TRBJ2-7, with D possibly TRBD2 on 5 matching bases. The length of the CDR3 is 14 residues. V was clipped by 4 bases and J by 5 bases, with 15 bases between them. CDR1 and CDR2 (germline): SGHTA, FQGNSA. CDR3 residues: CASSSYSPGNEQYF. The CDR3 coding sequence is TGTGCCAGCAGCTCCTATTCCCCGGGGAACGAGCAGTACTTC.

This clone came up a few times. The V and J genes are TRBV2 and TRBJ2-7; the match to TRBD1 covers 7 bases. The CDR3 extends over 18 amino acids. V lost 1 base to trimming and J lost 0 bases; unmatched junction nucleotides: 12. CDR1 and CDR2 from the germline V gene are SNHLY and FYNNEI. In nucleotides, the CDR3 is TGTGCCAGCAGTGAAGGATTGGGCGACAGGGCAAGCTCCTACGAGCAGTACTTC. This encodes CASSEGLGDRASSYEQYF.

The V gene is TRBV11-2, the J gene TRBJ1-2; 11 nucleotides agree with TRBD1. Trimming at V came to 6 bases and at J to 8 bases, leaving 11 bases not matched to a gene. CDR3 length: 15 residues. Looked up from germline, CDR1 is SGHAT and CDR2 is FQNNGV. The CDR3 coding sequence is TGTGCCAGCAGAACCTCGGACAGGGGGCTAGGGGGCTACACCTTC. It codes for CASRTSDRGLGGYTF.

V and J are TRBV28 and TRBJ2-1, with a tentative D call TRBD1 (5 bases). The CDR3 runs to 11 residues. CDR1 MDHEN and CDR2 SYDVKM come from the germline V gene. The V end was cut by 7 bases, the J end by 9 bases, with 10 bases between. Here the CDR3 DNA reads TGTGCCAGCACCTCAGGGCCTGAGCAGTTCTTC. As protein: CASTSGPEQFF.

The J gene is TRBJ2-5, the V gene TRBV4-3; possible D gene TRBD2, 5 bases. Germline values: CDR1 LGHNA, CDR2 YSLEER. V dropped 1 base and J dropped 0 bases, with 9 bases sitting between them. The CDR3 has 15 residues. The DNA of the CDR3 is TGCGCCAGCAGCCAAGTTAGTAGCGACCAAGAGACCCAGTACTTC. It specifies CASSQVSSDQETQYF.

The CDR3 region is CASSLAGGQPEETQYF. The CDR3 bases are TGTGCCAGCAGCTTAGCAGGGGGCCAGCCCGAGGAGACCCAGTACTTC. The chain couples TRBV7-8 to TRBJ2-5, with 7 bases identical to TRBD1. The CDR3 contains 16 residues. Germline CDR1 is SGHVS and CDR2 is FQNEAQ. With V trimmed by 0 bases and J by 5 bases, 9 bases remained unmatched.

This clone appeared a single time. The J gene is TRBJ2-2, the V gene TRBV6-2 or TRBV6-3; 11 bases line up with TRBD2. The V segment lost 2 bases and the J segment 5 bases; nucleotides outside the gene matches: 7. Germline CDR1 is MNHEY and CDR2 is SVGEGT. CDR3 length equals 17 residues. In DNA form, the CDR3 reads TGTGCCAGCAGTTACCCTCTGGCTAGCGGGGGGACCGGGGAGCTGTTTTTT. It codes for CASSYPLASGGTGELFF.

The V gene is TRBV6-5, the J gene TRBJ1-5; D is possibly TRBD1 (5 bases). Germline CDR1 is MNHEY and CDR2 is SVGAGI. The CDR3 is 15 amino acids. Trimming removed 4 bases at V and 8 bases at J, with 18 bases between. The CDR3 coding sequence is TGTGCCAGCAGTTCCCACTATCGGGGGGGGGAGCCCCAGCATTTT. This codes for CASSSHYRGGEPQHF.

V usage is TRBV9 and J usage is TRBJ2-3; D is undetermined. Germline V CDR1 and CDR2: SGDLS, YYNGEE. The CDR3 totals 14 residues. The ends were cut back, 0 bases at V and 2 bases at J, with 7 bases in the middle. The CDR3 DNA reads as TGTGCCAGCAGCGTAGCTCTTCTCACAGATACGCAGTATTTT. Protein product: CASSVALLTDTQYF.

This chain joins TRBV7-9 and TRBJ2-1; TRBD2 matches at 12 bases. After removal of 5 bases from V and 6 bases from J, the junction contained 5 bases not matched to a gene. The length of the CDR3 is 15 residues. Per the germline V gene, CDR1 is SEHNR and CDR2 is FQNEAQ (reference sequence). As DNA, the CDR3 is TGTGCCAGCAGCCGCCCTAGCGGGAGGGCCAATGAGCAGTTCTTC. It specifies CASSRPSGRANEQFF.

This sequence joins TRBV19 and TRBJ1-6, with a weak D call TRBD1 (6 bases). The ends were cut back, 5 bases at V and 5 bases at J, with 10 bases in the middle. The CDR3 consists of 14 residues. Germline CDR1 and CDR2: LNHDA and SQIVND (reference sequence). The CDR3 nucleotides are TGTGCCAGTAGTCTGGACAGAAATAATTCACCCCTCCACTTT. It encodes CASSLDRNNSPLHF.

The gene calls are TRBV4-3 and TRBJ2-7, with 10 bases matching TRBD1. The CDR3 is 17 residues long. Trimming took 4 bases from V and 7 from J; bases not matched to a gene: 16. Per germline, CDR1 LGHNA and CDR2 YSLEER. CDR3 in amino acids: CASSRGRLTGGPWEQYF. Here the CDR3 DNA reads TGCGCCAGCAGCCGAGGTAGACTGACAGGGGGCCCTTGGGAGCAGTACTTC.

This clone was counted once. The J gene is TRBJ2-3, the V gene TRBV5-1, with 7 bases fitting TRBD1. CDR1 and CDR2 (germline): SGHRS, YFSETQ. There are 16 residues in the CDR3. V lost 6 bases and J lost 6; bases outside the gene matches: 16. The CDR3 region has the DNA TGCGCCAGCACCCCCCGGAGAGGGGGCGAGGGGGATACGCAGTATTTT. Amino acid sequence: CASTPRRGGEGDTQYF.

The J gene is TRBJ1-5, the V gene TRBV7-2; TRBD1 matches at 7 bases. V was pared by 1 base and J by 4 bases, with 7 bases of the junction left unmatched. The CDR3 has 16 amino acids. Germline CDR1 reads SGHTA; CDR2 reads FQGNSA. The CDR3 DNA is TGTGCCAGCAGCTTAGGGACAGGAGTAGCAAATCAGCCCCAGCATTTT. This translates into CASSLGTGVANQPQHF. Variable domain in full (rest from reference TRBV7-2 and TRBJ1-5): GAGVSQSPSNKVTEKGKDVELRCDPISGHTALYWYRQSLGQGLEFLIYFQGNSAPDKSGLPSDRFSAERTGGSVSTLTIQRTQQEDSAVYLCASSLGTGVANQPQHFGDGTRLSIL.

V and J are TRBV7-2 and TRBJ1-1; D might be TRBD1 (6 bases). The V gene lost 5 bases and the J gene lost 4 bases, with 14 bases spanning the gap. Germline V gene data show CDR1 as SGHTA and CDR2 as FQGNSA. This CDR3 has 14 residues. For the CDR3, the DNA is TGTGCCAGCAGCCGGGACATCTATTTCACTGAAGCTTTCTTT. It translates to CASSRDIYFTEAFF.

V usage is TRBV9 and J usage is TRBJ2-1; possible D gene TRBD2, 5 bases. Germline lookup yields CDR1 SGDLS and CDR2 YYNGEE. With 4 bases removed from V and 4 bases from J, the gap between germline ends came to 9 bases. This CDR3 spans 13 amino acids. The CDR3 is CASSPRGYNEQFF. The CDR3 DNA is TGTGCCAGCAGCCCAAGAGGGTACAATGAGCAGTTCTTC.

This chain joins TRBV10-3 and TRBJ2-7; the match to TRBD1 covers 10 bases. The V gene's germline CDR1 is ENHRY and CDR2 SYGVKD. The CDR3 length is 14 residues. V gave up 6 bases and J gave up 3 bases; unmatched junction bases: 5. The CDR3 sequence: CAISAGTGVYEQYF. CDR3 DNA sequence: TGTGCCATCAGCGCCGGGACAGGGGTCTACGAGCAGTACTTC.